The 24 T cell receptor beta chains below all came from one sample that was sequenced in a study of blood T cell repertoires in COVID-19. TCRdb's table, derived via immunoSEQ multiplex PCR, lists solely in-frame clones and lacks some. This sample has around 400,000 clones, with 70% to 90% found just once. The sequenced sample was peripheral blood. These receptors came from a man aged 35-49 years with acute or convalescent COVID-19.

The chain carries TRBV11-2 and TRBJ1-6, with 7 bases matching TRBD1. This CDR3 is built from 18 residues. Germline CDR1 and CDR2: SGHAT and FQNNGV. The junction had 10 bases not matched to a gene; V was cut back by 5 bases and J by 0 bases. DNA of the CDR3: TGTGCCAGCAGCGATAACAGGGGAATTCCCTCCTATAATTCACCCCTCCACTTT. Amino acids: CASSDNRGIPSYNSPLHF.

V gene TRBV27 combines with J gene TRBJ1-1; 7 nucleotides match TRBD1. Germline V lookup: CDR1 MNHEY, CDR2 SMNVEV (reference sequence). The CDR3 extends over 16 amino acids. Trimming cost V 7 bases and J 0 bases; bases outside gene matches: 11. CDR3 sequence: CASKRRIDRVNTEAFF. The CDR3 region has the DNA TGTGCCAGCAAGAGGCGCATCGACAGGGTGAACACTGAAGCTTTCTTT.

The V call is TRBV5-1, the J call TRBJ1-4; the D gene is possibly TRBD1 (6 bases). This CDR3 comprises 16 residues. Trimming stripped 0 bases from V and 0 bases from J, with 9 bases between. Germline CDR1 reads SGHRS; CDR2 reads YFSETQ. CDR3 in amino acids: CASSLGQVATNEKLFF. Written as DNA, the CDR3 is TGCGCCAGCAGCTTGGGACAGGTTGCAACTAATGAAAAACTGTTTTTT.

V gene TRBV6-5 combines with J gene TRBJ2-1, with D possibly matching TRBD1 (6 bases). Germline V gene sequence: CDR1 MNHEY, CDR2 SVGAGI. The CDR3 has 14 amino acids. The V end lost 5 bases, the J end lost 7 bases, and 15 bases lay between the germline ends. The CDR3 loop is CASSQGFLGNEQFF. CDR3 coding DNA: TGTGCCAGCAGTCAGGGGTTTTTGGGTAATGAGCAGTTCTTC.

This chain connects TRBV6-2 or TRBV6-3 to TRBJ2-1; 10 bases are a match to TRBD1. The CDR3 loop spans 16 amino acids. The junction had 9 bases not matched to a gene; V was cut back by 2 bases and J by 8 bases. Germline lookup yields CDR1 MNHEY and CDR2 SVGEGT. As DNA, the CDR3 is TGTGCCAGCAGTTACGGGGGCGAGACAGGGGGCGATGAGCAGTTCTTC. It codes for CASSYGGETGGDEQFF.

J is TRBJ2-7 and V is TRBV11-3, with a possible D match to TRBD1 (5 bases). The CDR3 is 15 amino acids. V lost 1 base to trimming and J lost 3 bases, with 13 bases between them. Looked up from germline, CDR1 is SGHNT and CDR2 is YENEEA. Here the CDR3 DNA reads TGTGCCAGCAGCTTAGCGTTTGGGGCAGTCTACGAGCAGTACTTC. Protein: CASSLAFGAVYEQYF.

This chain joins TRBV3-1 (or the pseudogene TRBV3-2) and TRBJ2-4; D unclear. The germline CDR1 and CDR2 sequences are LGHDT and YNNKEL (reference sequence). Trimming left V 0 bases short and J 1 base short, with 7 bases between. This CDR3 comprises 15 residues. Here the CDR3 reads CASSQDAGAKNIQYF. Here the CDR3 DNA reads TGTGCCAGCAGCCAAGATGCCGGGGCCAAAAACATTCAGTACTTC.

The rearrangement links TRBV7-8 to TRBJ2-7; perhaps TRBD1 as D (6 bases). The ends were cut back, 1 base at V and 5 bases at J, with 15 bases in the middle. This CDR3 is 15 amino acids long. Germline V gene sequence: CDR1 SGHVS, CDR2 FQNEAQ. CDR3 coding DNA: TGTGCCAGCAGCTTAGGTCTCCAGGGGTACAACGAGCAGTACTTC. Residues: CASSLGLQGYNEQYF.

The CDR3 DNA reads as TGCGCCAGCAGCTTGACGGGAGTCTCTGGAAACACCATATATTTT. Translation: CASSLTGVSGNTIYF. This sequence joins TRBV5-1 and TRBJ1-3; D uncertain. Per germline, CDR1 SGHRS and CDR2 YFSETQ. V gave up 1 base and J gave up 0 bases, with 8 bases separating them. The CDR3 consists of 15 residues.

This rearrangement joins TRBV3-1 (or the pseudogene TRBV3-2) to TRBJ2-2; weak D call: TRBD1 (6 bases). The germline CDR1 and CDR2 sequences are LGHDT and YNNKEL (reference sequence). V shed 1 base and J shed 1 base, with 10 bases lying between them. The CDR3 loop spans 16 amino acids. The CDR3 sequence is CASSQGWGLNTGELFF. CDR3 coding DNA: TGTGCCAGCAGCCAAGGCTGGGGGCTGAACACCGGGGAGCTGTTTTTT.

This clone occurred a few times. The V gene is TRBV2, the J gene TRBJ1-6, with a possible D match to TRBD1 (5 bases). The germline V gene has CDR1 SNHLY and CDR2 FYNNEI. The CDR3 has 15 amino acids. V was trimmed by 6 bases and J by 6 bases, leaving 15 bases between them. The CDR3, as DNA: TGTGCCAGCAGGACCGACAGAAACGGTAATTCACCCCTCCACTTT. It yields the protein CASRTDRNGNSPLHF.

This rearrangement joins TRBV30 to TRBJ1-2; D not resolved. Trimming removed 4 bases at V and 2 bases at J, with 5 bases between. The CDR3 extends over 11 amino acids. The germline V gene encodes CDR1 GTSNPN and CDR2 SVGIG (reference sequence). In nucleotides, the CDR3 is TGTGCCTGGAACCGGAACTATGGCTACACCTTC. Residues: CAWNRNYGYTF.

The chain links TRBV30 to TRBJ1-1; D is undetermined. CDR3 length: 18 residues. V was shortened by 2 bases and J by 1 base, with 23 bases between the two germline ends. Germline CDR1 GTSNPN, CDR2 SVGIG (reference sequence). The CDR3 region is CAWSTLGSWDNANTEAFF. The CDR3 nucleotides are TGTGCCTGGAGTACGCTAGGGAGCTGGGATAATGCGAACACTGAAGCTTTCTTT.

The chain carries TRBV6-5 and TRBJ2-5; D possibly corresponds to TRBD2 (6 bases). The germline CDR1 and CDR2 sequences are MNHEY and SVGAGI. Trimming stripped 2 bases from V and 5 bases from J, with 15 bases between. The length of the CDR3 is 15 residues. CDR3 loop: CASSYRRGIAETQYF. The CDR3 DNA reads as TGTGCCAGCAGTTACCGGCGGGGAATAGCCGAGACCCAGTACTTC.

In this sample, this clone turned up once. The chain uses TRBV5-1 and TRBJ2-1; TRBD2 is a possible D gene (5 bases). The CDR3 totals 13 residues. Germline V gene sequence: CDR1 SGHRS, CDR2 YFSETQ. V lost 2 bases and J lost 4, with 7 bases in between. CDR3 sequence: CASSFGNYNEQFF. The CDR3 nucleotides are TGCGCCAGCAGCTTCGGGAATTACAATGAGCAGTTCTTC.

This rearrangement joins TRBV4-3 to TRBJ2-3; 8 bases match TRBD1. In germline, CDR1 is LGHNA, CDR2 YSLEER. With 3 bases clipped from V and 2 bases from J, the junction kept 7 bases outside the gene matches. The CDR3 has 16 residues. CDR3 nucleotides: TGCGCCAGCAGCCAGGGGTCGACAGGGGCCACAGATACGCAGTATTTT. It codes for CASSQGSTGATDTQYF.

This chain joins TRBV6-4 and TRBJ2-2; D is ambiguous. The CDR3 covers 14 residues. The germline V gene has CDR1 MRHNA and CDR2 SNTAGT. The V end lost 4 bases, the J end lost 5 bases, and 11 bases lay between the germline ends. CDR3 coding DNA: TGTGCCAGCAGTGCTGGTGGGCAAACCGGGGAGCTGTTTTTT. This gives the protein CASSAGGQTGELFF.

This sequence joins TRBV10-3 and TRBJ2-7; 8 bases map to TRBD1. The germline V gene encodes CDR1 ENHRY and CDR2 SYGVKD. J was trimmed by 2 bases and V by 2 bases; bases with no gene match: 5. This CDR3 region has 15 residues. CDR3 sequence (DNA): TGTGCCATCAGTGAGAGACAGGGGACGACCTACGAGCAGTACTTC. As protein: CAISERQGTTYEQYF.

This rearrangement joins TRBV9 to TRBJ1-2, with 8 bases matching TRBD1. The germline CDR1 and CDR2 sequences are SGDLS and YYNGEE. The CDR3 sequence is 16 residues long. V shed 0 bases, J shed 5 bases, and the junction held 9 bases outside the gene matches. In DNA, the CDR3 is TGTGCCAGCAGCGTAGAAGGGCAGGGGGCCGGGTATGGCTACACCTTC. This sequence encodes CASSVEGQGAGYGYTF.

V usage is TRBV6-1 and J usage is TRBJ1-5; D perhaps matches TRBD1 (5 bases). The V gene lost 0 bases and the J gene lost 5 bases, with 14 bases spanning the gap. The CDR3 contains 16 residues. Germline CDR1 is MNHNS and CDR2 is SASEGT. The CDR3 sequence: CASSEALWVRDQPQHF. The CDR3 bases are TGTGCCAGCAGTGAAGCGCTTTGGGTCAGGGATCAGCCCCAGCATTTT.

V and J are TRBV19 and TRBJ1-5; D may be TRBD1 (5 bases). The CDR3 extends over 11 amino acids. The germline V gene has CDR1 LNHDA and CDR2 SQIVND (reference sequence). Trimming left V 11 bases short and J 9 bases short, with 14 bases between. DNA of the CDR3: TGTGCCTCCCGGGGCGGGGGGCCCCAGCATTTT. Translation gives CASRGGGPQHF.

V gene TRBV2 combines with J gene TRBJ2-2; 8 nucleotides match TRBD1. With 7 bases clipped from V and 5 bases from J, the junction kept 12 bases outside the gene matches. The CDR3 runs to 16 residues. Per germline, CDR1 SNHLY and CDR2 FYNNEI. The CDR3 protein is CASIPPEGQGTGELFF. In DNA, the CDR3 is TGTGCCAGCATCCCCCCCGAAGGACAGGGAACCGGGGAGCTGTTTTTT.

The V and J genes are TRBV5-3 and TRBJ1-3; D ambiguous. TRBV5-3 is known as an ORF, though its function is uncertain. The length of the CDR3 is 15 residues. V was trimmed by 0 bases and J by 3 bases, leaving 10 bases between them. The CDR3 sequence: CARSLVPDFGNTIYF. CDR3 DNA: TGTGCCAGAAGCTTGGTACCAGACTTTGGAAACACCATATATTTT.

The J gene is TRBJ1-1, the V gene TRBV9; unclear D gene. There are 15 residues in the CDR3. V gave up 0 bases and J gave up 0 bases, with 9 bases separating them. CDR1 and CDR2 from the germline V gene are SGDLS and YYNGEE. The chain's CDR3 is CASSVGAAMNTEAFF. In DNA form, the CDR3 reads TGTGCCAGCAGCGTAGGAGCGGCGATGAACACTGAAGCTTTCTTT.